Listed below are T cell receptor beta chains from one sample, sequenced in a study of T-cell reconstitution after alpha-beta-depleted transplantation in children. TCRdb re-analysed the PCR reads in MiXCR, keeping a single row per CDR3 protein. This table holds 150,000 to 200,000 distinct CDR3 sequences, roughly 11% found once. The source was PBMCs, collected before TCRalphabeta/CD19-depleted stem cell transplant. All receptors come from a boy aged 2-15 years with acute myeloid leukemia, due to receive a stem cell transplant. Each CDR3 is given with its conserved first and last residue. A D gene is named only where the DNA matches it firmly. Rows give clone size only sometimes, using once, few, many, or a class for an expanded clone.

TRBV7-3	many	TRBD2	TRBJ2-1	CASSRSGNNEQFF	TGTGCCAGCAGCAGAAGCGGGAACAATGAGCAGTTCTTC
TRBV7-2	many	.	TRBJ1-1	CASSRDIDTEAFF	TGTGCCAGCAGCAGGGACATTGACACTGAAGCTTTCTTT
TRBV4-1	.	.	TRBJ2-3	CASSQQGSGDLGQYF	TGCGCCAGCAGCCAACAAGGGTCGGGAGATCTAGGGCAGTATTTT
TRBV12-3/TRBV12-4	many	TRBD1	TRBJ1-2	CASSARDRINYGYTF	TGTGCCAGCAGTGCTCGGGACAGAATAAACTATGGCTACACCTTC
TRBV25-1	.	.	TRBJ1-1	CASSEYMGHTEAFF	TGTGCCAGCAGTGAATATATGGGCCACACTGAAGCTTTCTTT
TRBV29-1	many	TRBD2	TRBJ2-1	CSVEGAGGYDEQFF	TGCAGCGTTGAAGGTGCGGGAGGATACGATGAGCAGTTCTTC
TRBV7-2	medium-sized	.	TRBJ2-5	CASSLGGAGRRETQYF	TGTGCCAGCAGCTTAGGTGGGGCAGGACGGAGAGAGACCCAGTACTTC
TRBV6-1	.	.	TRBJ2-2	CASSLKVEVGELFF	TGTGCCAGCAGCCTAAAAGTAGAGGTCGGGGAGCTGTTTTTT
TRBV27	.	.	TRBJ2-3	CASKSREGVDTQYF	TGTGCCAGCAAGAGCAGGGAGGGGGTAGATACGCAGTATTTT
TRBV29-1	many	TRBD2	TRBJ2-1	CSGRLAGFYNEQFF	TGCAGCGGCCGCCTAGCGGGATTCTACAATGAGCAGTTCTTC
TRBV15	many	.	TRBJ1-4	CATSRESLITSEKLFF	TGTGCCACCAGCAGGGAAAGTTTAATCACCTCTGAAAAACTGTTTTTT
TRBV2	many	.	TRBJ1-6	CASSEAGRPLHF	TGTGCCAGCAGTGAAGCAGGAAGGCCCCTCCACTTT
TRBV12-3/TRBV12-4	many	TRBD1	TRBJ1-5	CASRWGQDNQPQHF	TGTGCCAGCAGGTGGGGACAGGATAATCAGCCCCAGCATTTT
TRBV12-3/TRBV12-4	.	TRBD2	TRBJ2-7	CASSPKGPAGGFPYEQYF	TGTGCCAGCAGTCCTAAGGGGCCAGCGGGAGGGTTCCCGTACGAGCAGTACTTC
TRBV27	many	TRBD1	TRBJ2-1	CASSLSDRGHNEQFF	TGTGCCAGCAGTTTATCGGACAGGGGGCACAATGAGCAGTTCTTC
TRBV7-6	.	TRBD1	TRBJ2-5	CASSQGQGAPQETQYF	TGTGCCAGCAGCCAGGGACAGGGGGCACCCCAAGAGACCCAGTACTTC
TRBV2	many	TRBD1	TRBJ2-2	CASRSSPGQHGELFF	TGTGCCAGCAGGTCTTCCCCGGGACAGCACGGGGAGCTGTTTTTT
TRBV6-1	many	.	TRBJ2-3	CASSEASTQYF	TGTGCCAGCAGTGAAGCGAGTACGCAGTATTTT
TRBV27	many	TRBD2	TRBJ2-1	CASSLLAGRGPNNEQFF	TGTGCCAGCAGTTTGCTAGCGGGCCGGGGTCCAAACAATGAGCAGTTCTTC
TRBV27	many	TRBD1	TRBJ1-4	CASSPGQGEKLFF	TGTGCCAGCAGTCCCGGACAGGGAGAAAAACTGTTTTTT
TRBV20-1	many	.	TRBJ1-6	CSAMGGFNSPLHF	TGCAGTGCTATGGGGGGTTTTAATTCACCCCTCCACTTT
TRBV14	many	.	TRBJ2-1	CASSPYRDSFSSYNEQFF	TGTGCCAGCAGCCCCTATAGGGACTCTTTCAGCTCCTACAATGAGCAGTTCTTC
TRBV5-1	many	TRBD1	TRBJ2-2	CASSDRSGGIGELFF	TGCGCCAGCAGCGACCGATCAGGGGGCATCGGGGAGCTGTTTTTT
TRBV5-6	many	TRBD2	TRBJ2-1	CASSLSGTSEFF	TGTGCCAGCAGCTTGTCCGGGACTAGTGAGTTCTTC
TRBV5-1	many	.	TRBJ2-1	CASSWDSQSYNEQFF	TGCGCCAGCAGCTGGGACTCCCAATCCTACAATGAGCAGTTCTTC
TRBV7-3	many	.	TRBJ2-5	CASSHTAGQETQYF	TGTGCCAGCAGCCATACCGCAGGGCAAGAGACCCAGTACTTC
TRBV13	.	.	TRBJ2-7	CASSLVASYEQYF	TGTGCCAGCAGCTTAGTGGCTTCCTACGAGCAGTACTTC
TRBV20-1	many	TRBD2	TRBJ2-5	CSATGTSGFQETQYF	TGCAGTGCAACCGGGACTAGCGGGTTCCAAGAGACCCAGTACTTC
TRBV7-9	many	TRBD1	TRBJ1-5	CASSVGTGLDQPQHF	TGTGCCAGCAGCGTCGGGACAGGGCTTGATCAGCCCCAGCATTTT
TRBV5-1	.	TRBD1	TRBJ1-2	CASSRNPGQGLNLYGYTF	TGCGCCAGCAGCCGGAATCCGGGACAGGGATTGAACCTCTATGGCTACACCTTC
TRBV29-1	many	.	TRBJ2-1	CSVTSGSVSYNEQFF	TGCAGCGTGACATCCGGGTCCGTCTCCTACAATGAGCAGTTCTTC
TRBV13	many	.	TRBJ1-6	CASSSEGPINSPLHF	TGTGCCAGCAGCTCGGAGGGACCGATTAATTCACCCCTCCACTTT